This entry concerns a single T cell receptor (beta chain). Its antigen is still unknown. This clone may be a read error of a much larger clone one base away. From cysteine to phenylalanine, the CDR3 is 15 amino acids long. The kept DNA is CDR3 alone, 45 bases in frame from the first base. As encoded in the germline V gene, CDR1 is MNHNS while CDR2 is SASEGT. Moderately to severely active disease, a Clinical Activity Score of at least 3, a NOSPECS grade of at least 4, and a duration under 3 months were present in ophthalmopathy patients. Exclusion was applied to patients with uncontrolled infections, other autoimmune diseases, pregnancy or lactation. Diagnoses were based on clinical symptoms, serum thyroxine and TRAb, thyroid ultrasound and orbital computed tomography. Ficoll-Paque density gradient centrifugation was used to isolate PBMCs from about 10 ml of fresh peripheral blood. Total RNA was extracted with Trizol reagent, and quality was checked on an Agilent 2100 Bioanalyzer.

The data derive from a study of T cells in Graves' hyperthyroidism and ophthalmopathy (dated by TCRdb to about 2019). Background for the entire study: Peripheral blood samples were taken at initial diagnosis, before any treatment was given. To identify distinguishing TCR V-J signatures, a discovery cohort of 95 to 100 patients was used, comprising 43 with Graves' ophthalmopathy and around 57 with stable Graves' hyperthyroidism. Prospective prediction of ophthalmopathy was tested in an independent validation cohort consisting of 18 to 20 hyperthyroidism patients and some 16 patients who later progressed to ophthalmopathy. For training and testing, the approximately 92 patients in the discovery cohort were randomly divided in a 7:3 ratio. Thyroid tissue and blood T-cell repertoires from six Graves' hyperthyroidism patients were also compared in the study. Once sampling was done, hyperthyroidism patients were given methimazole at a starting dose of 30 mg daily, whereas ophthalmopathy patients were given high-dose intravenous methylprednisolone. According to the paper, TCR Vbeta CDR3 sequencing was carried out on about 140 peripheral blood samples, which came from fewer than 50 ophthalmopathy, around 75 hyperthyroidism and roughly 17 progressor patients.

Amplification of TCR beta CDR3 regions was carried out from RNA transcripts. For the first round of RT-PCR on the TCR CDR3, the HTBI primer set was used together with the Qiagen OneStep RT-PCR kit. Libraries were constructed in a second round of multiplex PCR, after which size selection and purification were performed. Sequencing of the libraries was done on an Illumina HiSeq2000 using paired-end 100 bp reads. Per the source publication's procedure: SOAPnuke was used to process the raw data, with reads discarded if the reads contained adapters or uncalled bases, had a mean Phred below 15, or lacked an exact constant-primer or identifier match. COPE v1.2.5 was used to merge high-quality paired reads, and clonotypes were defined as unique nucleotide sequences. MiTCR v1.1 was used to align the clonotypes against IMGT TRBV, TRBD and TRBJ reference segments. The analysis included only V-J combinations with a frequency above 0.0001, which together covered 99.2% of the repertoires. A TCS score was defined as the ratio of F50 (clonal expansion) to E x V (chaos), with BLOSUM62-based TCRdist applied between CDR3 peptides within each V-J. Welch's t-statistics and random forest reduced around 550 V-J features to 13, which were used in a naive Bayes classifier (R e1071). Through fastp at Q25 and MiXCR, TCRdb rebuilt clones from the public reads, retaining in-frame beta chains. Records with the same CDR3 protein are collapsed into one entry carrying the most frequent genes and DNA. TCRdb's processing, not the authors' own work, is the source of the V and J calls. In all, the sample holds around 240,000 distinct CDR3 sequences, and about a sixth of those were seen once. The top ten hold approximately 30% of the sample.

Beyond this particular receptor, the publication reports: Sample size was not statistically predetermined, and investigators were not blinded to group allocation. In validation, the model predicted progression to ophthalmopathy a median of about 6.5 months before onset, with about 64% sensitivity and about 75% specificity. Most expanded thyroid clonotypes (frequency above 0.001) were also detected in blood, suggesting blood repertoires may reflect thyroid immune responses. In cross-validation, a model built on a 13 V-J signature told ophthalmopathy apart from stable hyperthyroidism with over 85% sensitivity and around 81% specificity, and in testing the same model reached 80%/75%.

Input material: blood. Recombination linked TRBV6-1 to TRBJ2-3, with TRBD2 as a weak D call on 7 bases. The source of this sequence is a young woman with Graves' ophthalmopathy. The sequenced DNA: TGTGCCAGCAGTAACATCCCGGGGGGCACAGATGCGCAGTATTTT. It encodes CASSNIPGGTDAQYF.